The rows below give T cell receptor beta chains drawn from one sample of a study of T cell responses to AZD1222 COVID-19 vaccine. Sequencing used immunoSEQ multiplex PCR; TCRdb keeps in-frame clones, though not all of them. The sample lists approximately 110,000 clones; 90% to 95% were seen once. Here the sequenced sample was peripheral blood, taken on day 0 of AZD1222 vaccination. The source of these receptors is an adult in good health. CDR3s include the opening cysteine and the closing phenylalanine or tryptophan. D genes are given only for firm matches. A row's size may be missing; if present it is once, few, many or a size class.

13	TRBV2	TRBJ1-2	.	.	CASGDSPNYGYTF	TGTGCCAGCGGTGACAGCCCGAACTATGGCTACACCTTC
14	TRBV5-1	TRBJ1-6	.	.	CASSLGTENSPLHF	TGCGCCAGCAGCCTGGGGACCGAGAATTCACCCCTCCACTTT
11	TRBV7-9	TRBJ1-2	.	.	CASSSGSGYTF	TGTGCCAGCAGCTCAGGGAGCGGCTACACCTTC
14	TRBV28	TRBJ1-5	.	TRBD1	CASSLTGGNQPQHF	TGTGCCAGCAGTTTAACAGGGGGCAATCAGCCCCAGCATTTT
14	TRBV7-9	TRBJ2-7	.	.	CASSLHGGSDEQYF	TGTGCCAGCAGCTTACACGGGGGCTCGGACGAGCAGTACTTC
16	TRBV2	TRBJ1-1	once	.	CASSREQGGGNTEAFF	TGTGCCAGCAGCCGAGAACAAGGCGGGGGAAACACTGAAGCTTTCTTT
14	TRBV20-1	TRBJ1-1	.	TRBD1	CSASRTGLNTEAFF	TGCAGTGCTAGTCGGACAGGGTTGAACACTGAAGCTTTCTTT
14	TRBV28	TRBJ1-1	.	.	CASSLIGVNTEAFF	TGTGCCAGCAGTTTAATCGGGGTGAACACTGAAGCTTTCTTT
13	TRBV4-1	TRBJ2-1	.	.	CASSQVLGHEQFF	TGCGCCAGCAGCCAAGTTTTGGGGCATGAGCAGTTCTTC
15	TRBV5-8	TRBJ1-2	.	.	CASSLERAGFYGYTF	TGTGCCAGCAGCTTGGAGCGGGCGGGATTCTATGGCTACACCTTC
16	TRBV19	TRBJ1-2	.	TRBD1	CASSTRWGQANYGYTF	TGTGCCAGTAGTACCCGATGGGGACAGGCTAACTATGGCTACACCTTC
11	TRBV20-1	TRBJ1-1	.	.	CSAWDNTEAFF	TGCAGTGCTTGGGACAACACTGAAGCTTTCTTT
12	TRBV5-4	TRBJ1-1	once	.	CASSNMNTEAFF	TGTGCCAGCAGCAACATGAACACTGAAGCTTTCTTT
13	TRBV5-8	TRBJ2-5	once	.	CASSLGKQETQYF	TGTGCCAGCAGCTTGGGTAAACAAGAGACCCAGTACTTC
13	TRBV29-1	TRBJ2-7	few	TRBD1	CSAGDRGSLEQYF	TGCAGCGCCGGGGACAGGGGGTCTCTCGAGCAGTACTTC
14	TRBV29-1	TRBJ1-1	.	.	CSVEQSDMNTEAFF	TGCAGCGTTGAACAGAGCGACATGAACACTGAAGCTTTCTTT
12	TRBV3-1/TRBV3-2	TRBJ1-1	.	.	CASSQGGPEAFF	TGTGCCAGCAGCCAAGGGGGCCCTGAAGCTTTCTTT
15	TRBV27	TRBJ1-3	.	.	CASSRFGFSGNTIYF	TGTGCCAGCAGTAGATTTGGTTTCTCTGGAAACACCATATATTTT
14	TRBV5-4	TRBJ2-1	.	.	CASSTLRDPNEQFF	TGTGCCAGCAGCACCCTCCGGGACCCCAATGAGCAGTTCTTC
12	TRBV12-3/TRBV12-4	TRBJ1-1	.	.	CASSLRATEAFF	TGTGCCAGCAGTTTACGAGCCACTGAAGCTTTCTTT
13	TRBV3-1/TRBV3-2	TRBJ1-6	.	.	CASSHPRDSPLHF	TGTGCCAGCAGCCACCCCAGGGATTCACCCCTCCACTTT
15	TRBV28	TRBJ1-6	.	.	CASTYYGTTGSPLHF	TGTGCCAGCACCTATTACGGGACGACGGGATCACCCCTCCACTTT
13	TRBV2	TRBJ1-1	.	.	CASTEQRNTEAFF	TGTGCCAGCACAGAACAAAGGAACACTGAAGCTTTCTTT
13	TRBV4-1	TRBJ1-5	.	.	CASSQLRGQPQHF	TGCGCCAGCAGCCAACTAAGGGGACAGCCCCAGCATTTT
17	TRBV6-6	TRBJ1-6	.	.	CASSLAPASYGNSPLHF	TGTGCCAGCAGTCTCGCACCCGCCTCGTACGGGAATTCACCCCTCCACTTT
16	TRBV7-9	TRBJ2-3	once	TRBD1	CASSPKTGVSTDTQYF	TGTGCCAGCAGCCCAAAGACAGGGGTTAGCACAGATACGCAGTATTTT
16	TRBV5-1	TRBJ1-2	.	TRBD1	CASSLYTGGASYGYTF	TGCGCCAGCAGCCTATATACAGGGGGCGCTTCCTATGGCTACACCTTC
16	TRBV3-1/TRBV3-2	TRBJ2-1	.	.	CASSHYGGGLVDEQFF	TGTGCCAGCAGCCATTACGGAGGGGGGCTGGTCGATGAGCAGTTCTTC
15	TRBV28	TRBJ2-5	.	.	CASSFNISPAETQYF	TGTGCCAGCAGTTTTAACATCTCCCCGGCGGAGACCCAGTACTTC
16	TRBV13	TRBJ2-2	.	TRBD2	CASSLAAGGSPGELFF	TGTGCCAGCAGCTTAGCGGCGGGAGGCAGCCCCGGGGAGCTGTTTTTT
12	TRBV10-3	TRBJ2-7	once	.	CAARGNSYEQYF	TGTGCCGCTCGGGGAAACTCCTACGAGCAGTACTTC
14	TRBV3-1/TRBV3-2	TRBJ1-2	.	.	CASSHDPGSYGYTF	TGTGCCAGCAGCCATGATCCCGGGTCTTATGGCTACACCTTC
15	TRBV7-8	TRBJ2-6	.	.	CASTDTQSGANVLTF	TGTGCCAGCACCGATACCCAGTCTGGGGCCAACGTCCTGACTTTC
13	TRBV14	TRBJ1-1	.	.	CASSQEQKSKAFF	TGTGCCAGCAGCCAAGAACAAAAGTCAAAAGCTTTCTTT
17	TRBV12-5	TRBJ2-7	.	TRBD1	CASGLTTSGTGHYEQYF	TGTGCTAGTGGTTTGACCACCTCCGGGACAGGACACTACGAGCAGTACTTC
16	TRBV6-1	TRBJ1-3	once	.	CASSDDSLAPGNTIYF	TGTGCCAGCAGTGACGATTCTCTGGCTCCTGGAAACACCATATATTTT
12	TRBV28	TRBJ1-6	once	TRBD1	CRAGGKNSPLHF	TGTCGGGCAGGGGGAAAGAATTCACCCCTCCACTTT
12	TRBV12-5	TRBJ1-2	.	.	CASSIINYGYTF	TGTGCTAGTTCGATCATTAACTATGGCTACACCTTC
15	TRBV28	TRBJ1-5	.	.	CASSLEGVRNQPQHF	TGTGCCAGCAGCCTAGAGGGGGTGAGGAACCAGCCCCAGCATTTT
17	TRBV7-5	TRBJ1-2	.	.	CARSLGSLIQGTYGYTF	TGTGCCAGAAGCTTAGGTTCTCTAATTCAGGGAACCTATGGCTACACCTTC